These 26 T cell receptor beta chains came from one sample sequenced in a study of CD8+ T cells in alopecia areata. In each case, RNA was isolated and then reverse transcribed into cDNA as the sequencing template. The repertoire was sequenced with immunoSEQ multiplex PCR; TCRdb's copy has only in-frame clones and lacks some. This table holds approximately 4,500 clones, less than 70% found once. Described treatment: oral pan-JAK inhibitor, 5-10 mg twice daily. Lesional scalp punch biopsies and peripheral blood came from alopecia areata patients. Sequences were derived from skin, sampled at week 24, from a patient treated with tofacitinib. These receptors originate from a human donor with alopecia areata.

The chain uses TRBV20-1 and TRBJ2-2; the D is unclear. The CDR3 spans 11 residues. Trimming left V 3 bases short and J 4 bases short, with 3 bases between. The germline gives CDR1 DFQATT, CDR2 SNEGSKA (reference sequence). In DNA form, the CDR3 reads TGCAGTGCTAGCGGCACCGGGGAGCTGTTTTTT. It is translated as CSASGTGELFF.

This rearrangement joins TRBV6-1 to TRBJ2-7; 12 nucleotides agree with TRBD1. There are 17 residues in the CDR3. The ends lost 2 bases at V and 3 bases at J; junction bases unmatched: 8. CDR1 and CDR2 from the germline V gene are MNHNS and SASEGT. CDR3 nucleotides: TGTGCCAGCAGTGAACCATCGGGACAGGGGGCTTTCTACGAGCAGTACTTC. This translates into CASSEPSGQGAFYEQYF.

This CDR3 is CASSLKQGLAYNEQFF. DNA for the CDR3: TGTGCCAGCAGCTTAAAGCAGGGCCTTGCCTACAATGAGCAGTTCTTC. This chain connects TRBV7-2 to TRBJ2-1; D is possibly TRBD1 (5 bases). V was shortened by 2 bases and J by 2 bases, with 13 bases between the two germline ends. This CDR3 is 16 amino acids long. Germline-derived CDR1 and CDR2 are SGHTA and FQGNSA.

This chain uses TRBV15 with TRBJ2-5; 8 bases match TRBD1. V dropped 4 bases and J dropped 4; count of bases not matched to a gene: 11. CDR3 length: 16 residues. Germline values: CDR1 LNHNV, CDR2 YYDKDF (reference sequence). Written as DNA, the CDR3 is TGTGCCACCAGCATACTGCTAGGGACAGGAGTAGAGACCCAGTACTTC. Its translation: CATSILLGTGVETQYF. Supplemented by reference TRBV15 and TRBJ2-5, the full variable domain reads DAMVIQNPRYQVTQFGKPVTLSCSQTLNHNVMYWYQQKSSQAPKLLFHYYDKDFNNEADTPDNFQSRRPNTSFCFLDIRSPGLGDTAMYLCATSILLGTGVETQYFGPGTRLLVL.

V is TRBV25-1 and J is TRBJ2-2, with 8 bases lining up with TRBD2. Germline assignment: CDR1 MGHDK and CDR2 SYGVNS. V was clipped by 3 bases and J by 7 bases; unmatched bases: 4. This CDR3 spans 14 amino acids. The CDR3 here is CASSERGAGGELFF. The CDR3 coding sequence is TGTGCCAGCAGTGAGCGGGGGGCTGGCGGGGAGCTGTTTTTT.

This sequence joins TRBV19 and TRBJ1-2; 8 bases agree with TRBD1. CDR1 is LNHDA and CDR2 is SQIVND in the germline V gene (reference sequence). After removal of 4 bases from V and 4 bases from J, the junction contained 5 bases not matched to a gene. The CDR3 totals 14 residues. The DNA of the CDR3 is TGTGCCAGTAGTACTGACAGGGGTACCTATGGCTACACCTTC. It codes for CASSTDRGTYGYTF.

This chain uses TRBV6-5 with TRBJ2-7; 8 nucleotides match TRBD2. This CDR3 spans 15 amino acids. The germline V gene has CDR1 MNHEY and CDR2 SVGAGI. The V gene end was trimmed by 0 bases and the J gene end by 3 bases; junction bases not matched to a gene: 4. CDR3 nucleotides: TGTGCCAGCAGTTACTCGAGACTAGCGTTCTACGAGCAGTACTTC. Its translation: CASSYSRLAFYEQYF.

The chain employs TRBV19 and TRBJ1-2; D gene ambiguous. The germline V gene encodes CDR1 LNHDA and CDR2 SQIVND (reference sequence). The germline V and J ends were trimmed by 2 bases and 5 bases, with 12 bases remaining between them. This CDR3 is built from 14 residues. Here the CDR3 DNA reads TGTGCCAGTAGTATAACGGACCCTTTGTATGGCTACACCTTC. This codes for CASSITDPLYGYTF.

This clone is a singleton in its sample. This chain links TRBV7-2 with TRBJ2-3; 9 nucleotides agree with TRBD2. Germline-derived CDR1 and CDR2 are SGHTA and FQGNSA. Trimming removed 5 bases from V and 1 base from J; junction bases left unmatched: 13. There are 18 residues in the CDR3. In DNA, the CDR3 is TGTGCCAGCAGCCCCGTCGCGAGGGGACTAGCAGGCACAGATACGCAGTATTTT. This encodes CASSPVARGLAGTDTQYF.

CDR3 in amino acids: CATSREISGYNEQFF. CDR3 bases: TGTGCCACCAGCAGAGAGATTAGCGGGTACAATGAGCAGTTCTTC. The rearrangement links TRBV15 to TRBJ2-1; 7 bases line up with TRBD2. CDR1 LNHNV and CDR2 YYDKDF come from the germline V gene (reference sequence). The CDR3 loop spans 15 amino acids. Trimming at V came to 0 bases and at J to 4 bases, leaving 3 bases not matched to a gene.

The CDR3 region has the DNA TGTGCCAGCAGCGTAGCGGGGGGGCGGTACAATGAGCAGTTCTTC. As protein: CASSVAGGRYNEQFF. The chain combines TRBV9 with TRBJ2-1; TRBD2 agrees at 8 bases. CDR1 and CDR2 from the germline V gene are SGDLS and YYNGEE. This CDR3 comprises 15 residues. Trimming took 0 bases from V and 4 from J; bases not matched to a gene: 3. Together with reference TRBV9 and TRBJ2-1, the CDR3 gives the full variable domain: DSGVTQTPKHLITATGQRVTLRCSPRSGDLSVYWYQQSLDQGLQFLIQYYNGEERAKGNILERFSAQQFPDLHSELNLSSLELGDSALYFCASSVAGGRYNEQFFGPGTRLTVL.

This clone turned up a few times. The chain combines TRBV7-2 with TRBJ1-1; D not certain. Germline CDR1 is SGHTA and CDR2 is FQGNSA. The CDR3 spans 16 residues. V was shortened by 1 base and J by 0 bases, with 12 bases between the two germline ends. This CDR3 reads CASSLVGFGMNTEAFF. The DNA for the CDR3 is TGTGCCAGCAGCTTAGTTGGATTCGGGATGAACACTGAAGCTTTCTTT.

This chain joins TRBV5-1 and TRBJ2-7, with 10 positions matching TRBD2. The V segment lost 1 base and the J segment 5 bases; nucleotides outside the gene matches: 3. This CDR3 spans 14 amino acids. Germline V CDR1 and CDR2: SGHRS, YFSETQ. The CDR3 loop reads CASSLTAGGDEQYF. The CDR3 coding sequence is TGCGCCAGCAGCTTGACAGCGGGGGGGGACGAGCAGTACTTC.

The gene calls are TRBV7-2 and TRBJ1-3, with D unclear. CDR3 length: 15 residues. Germline V gene lookup returns CDR1 SGHTA and CDR2 FQGNSA. Deletions cut 0 bases from V and 4 bases from J, with 10 bases between. The CDR3 DNA reads as TGTGCCAGCAGCTTAGCCGATTACTCGGGAAACACCATATATTTT. Its translation is CASSLADYSGNTIYF.

This clone was counted a single time. The rearrangement uses TRBV6-1 and TRBJ1-2, with D possibly TRBD1 on 5 matching bases. This CDR3 region has 14 residues. Germline assignment: CDR1 MNHNS and CDR2 SASEGT. The ends were cut back, 0 bases at V and 4 bases at J, with 9 bases in the middle. The chain's CDR3 is CASSEAVGVYGYTF. The CDR3 DNA follows: TGTGCCAGCAGTGAAGCGGTAGGGGTCTATGGCTACACCTTC.

This clone was seen only a few times. V and J are TRBV5-4 and TRBJ2-5; TRBD2 agrees at 8 bases. With 1 base clipped from V and 2 bases from J, the junction kept 4 bases outside the gene matches. The length of the CDR3 is 15 residues. Germline CDR1 reads SGHNT; CDR2 reads YYREEE (reference sequence). The CDR3 sequence: CASSLRLATQETQYF. The CDR3 DNA is TGTGCCAGCAGCTTGAGACTAGCGACTCAAGAGACCCAGTACTTC.

This chain connects TRBV18 to TRBJ2-7; D is unclear. The germline V gene encodes CDR1 KGHSH and CDR2 LQKENI. The CDR3 runs to 11 residues. V was pared by 3 bases and J by 3 bases, with 3 bases between. The CDR3, as DNA: TGTGCCAGCTCACCGGACTACGAGCAGTACTTC. It encodes CASSPDYEQYF.

CDR3 sequence: CAIDVVDTQYF. The CDR3, as DNA: TGTGCCATCGACGTCGTAGATACGCAGTATTTT. The rearrangement links TRBV2 to TRBJ2-3; D unresolved. V was cut by 10 bases and J by 5 bases, with 10 bases left in between. The CDR3 contains 11 residues. Germline-derived CDR1 and CDR2 are SNHLY and FYNNEI.

The chain carries TRBV10-3 and TRBJ2-7; 7 bases align to TRBD1. The CDR3 consists of 17 residues. CDR1 and CDR2 (germline): ENHRY, SYGVKD. J gave up 2 bases and V 0 bases, and 10 bases lay outside the gene matches. In nucleotides, the CDR3 is TGTGCCATCAGTGAGTCGACTCGTAGACAGGGCACCTACGAGCAGTACTTC. Translating it yields CAISESTRRQGTYEQYF.

This clone was counted between two and nine times. The rearrangement uses TRBV19 and TRBJ1-5, with D uncertain. The CDR3 totals 14 residues. Germline CDR1 reads LNHDA; CDR2 reads SQIVND (reference sequence). The V and J ends lost 2 bases and 3 bases respectively, with 8 bases between them. CDR3 in amino acids: CASSITQFNQPQHF. The DNA for the CDR3 is TGTGCCAGTAGTATAACCCAGTTCAATCAGCCCCAGCATTTT.

To note about this clone: Sequence at one end of the junction differs from germline and may be a read error. The chain links TRBV19 to TRBJ1-2; D is unclear. Germline V gene sequence: CDR1 LNHDA, CDR2 SQIVND (reference sequence). The length of the CDR3 is 13 residues. The CDR3 loop reads CTSRKGRNYGYTF. DNA for the CDR3: TGTACCAGTAGAAAGGGCCGGAACTATGGCTACACCTTC.

The chain joins TRBV20-1 to TRBJ1-2, with no clear D. Trimming cost V 6 bases and J 8 bases, with 10 bases left between them. This CDR3 spans 10 amino acids. Germline V lookup: CDR1 DFQATT, CDR2 SNEGSKA (reference sequence). DNA for the CDR3: TGCAGTGCCGGGGTAGGAGGCTACACCTTC. The encoded protein is CSAGVGGYTF.

Remarks on this clone: Other DNA variants within this sample encode the same CDR3. The genes are TRBV5-1 and TRBJ2-5; TRBD1 aligns across 10 bases. Germline CDR1 is SGHRS and CDR2 is YFSETQ. After removal of 4 bases from V and 5 bases from J, the junction contained 5 bases not matched to a gene. This CDR3 spans 14 amino acids. For the CDR3, the DNA is TGCGCCAGCAGCCCGACAGGGGGCAGGGAGACCCAGTACTTC. Translation gives CASSPTGGRETQYF.

The genes are TRBV7-6 and TRBJ1-1; D perhaps matches TRBD1 (6 bases). Germline V gene data show CDR1 as SGHVS and CDR2 as FNYEAQ. V was clipped by 3 bases and J by 4 bases, with 12 bases between them. The length of the CDR3 is 14 residues. The CDR3 region has the DNA TGTGCCAGCAGCTTTCGGGGGCAAGGCACTGAAGCTTTCTTT. It is translated as CASSFRGQGTEAFF.

This clone came up once. V gene TRBV19 combines with J gene TRBJ1-5; TRBD1 is a possible D gene (6 bases). The germline gives CDR1 LNHDA, CDR2 SQIVND (reference sequence). The CDR3 runs 13 residues. Trimming pared 4 bases from V and 6 bases from J, leaving 10 bases between. CDR3 DNA sequence: TGTGCCAGTAGTAGGGAGGGGGTTCAGCCCCAGCATTTT. Protein: CASSREGVQPQHF.

This clone appeared a single time. This chain uses TRBV7-6 with TRBJ2-2; TRBD2 agrees at 12 bases. This CDR3 has 15 residues. The germline V gene encodes CDR1 SGHVS and CDR2 FNYEAQ. The ends lost 5 bases at V and 4 bases at J; junction bases unmatched: 2. The CDR3 DNA reads as TGTGCCAGCAGCCGGACTAGCGGGACCACCGGGGAGCTGTTTTTT. Translated, it gives CASSRTSGTTGELFF.